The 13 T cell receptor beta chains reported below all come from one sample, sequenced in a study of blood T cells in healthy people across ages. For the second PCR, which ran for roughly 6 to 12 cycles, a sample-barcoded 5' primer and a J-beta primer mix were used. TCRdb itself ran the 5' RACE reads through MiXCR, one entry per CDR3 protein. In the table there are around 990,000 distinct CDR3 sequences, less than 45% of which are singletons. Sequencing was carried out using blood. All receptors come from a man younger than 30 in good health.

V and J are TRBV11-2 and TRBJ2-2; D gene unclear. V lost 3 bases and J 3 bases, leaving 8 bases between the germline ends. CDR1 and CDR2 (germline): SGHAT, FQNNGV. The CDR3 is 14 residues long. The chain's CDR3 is CASSFNMDTGELFF. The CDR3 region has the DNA TGTGCCAGCAGCTTCAATATGGACACCGGGGAGCTGTTTTTT.

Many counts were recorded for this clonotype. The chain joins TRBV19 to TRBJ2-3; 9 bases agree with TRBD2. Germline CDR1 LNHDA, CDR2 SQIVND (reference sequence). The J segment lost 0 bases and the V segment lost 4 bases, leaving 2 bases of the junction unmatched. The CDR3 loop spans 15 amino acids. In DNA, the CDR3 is TGTGCCAGTAGTACGACTAGCGGAAGCACAGATACGCAGTATTTT. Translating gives CASSTTSGSTDTQYF. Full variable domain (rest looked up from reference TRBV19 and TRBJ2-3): DGGITQSPKYLFRKEGQNVTLSCEQNLNHDAMYWYRQDPGQGLRLIYYSQIVNDFQKGDIAEGYSVSREKKESFPLTVTSAQKNPTAFYLCASSTTSGSTDTQYFGPGTRLTVL.

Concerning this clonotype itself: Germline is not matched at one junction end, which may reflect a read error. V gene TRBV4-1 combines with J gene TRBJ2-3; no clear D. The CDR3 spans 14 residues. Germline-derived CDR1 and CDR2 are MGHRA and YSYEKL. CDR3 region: CVSSPPVVGGTQYF. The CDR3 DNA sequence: TGTGTCAGCAGCCCCCCGGTAGTAGGTGGTACGCAGTATTTT.

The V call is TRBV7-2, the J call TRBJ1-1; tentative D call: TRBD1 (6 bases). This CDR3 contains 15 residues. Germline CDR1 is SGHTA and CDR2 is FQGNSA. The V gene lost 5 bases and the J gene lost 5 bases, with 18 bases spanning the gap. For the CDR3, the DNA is TGTGCCAGCAGCCCTTCACAGGGTTCTGGTACTGAAGCTTTCTTT. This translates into CASSPSQGSGTEAFF.

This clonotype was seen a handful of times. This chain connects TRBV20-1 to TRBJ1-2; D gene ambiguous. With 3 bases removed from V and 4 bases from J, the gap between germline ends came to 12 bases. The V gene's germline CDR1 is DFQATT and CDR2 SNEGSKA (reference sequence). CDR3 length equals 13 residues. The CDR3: CSARFPSSYGYTF. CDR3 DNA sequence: TGCAGTGCTAGGTTCCCCTCAAGCTATGGCTACACCTTC.

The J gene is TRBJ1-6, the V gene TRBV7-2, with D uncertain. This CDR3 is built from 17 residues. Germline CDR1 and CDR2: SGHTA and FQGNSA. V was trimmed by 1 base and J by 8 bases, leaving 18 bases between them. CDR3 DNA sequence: TGTGCCAGCAGCTTAGTAGCACTCCTTCGCGGTGATTCACCCCTCCACTTT. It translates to CASSLVALLRGDSPLHF.

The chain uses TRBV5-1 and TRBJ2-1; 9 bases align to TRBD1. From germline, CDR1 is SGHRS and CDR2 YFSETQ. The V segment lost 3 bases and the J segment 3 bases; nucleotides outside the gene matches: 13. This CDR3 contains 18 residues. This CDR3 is CASSSNRDRVLGYNEQFF. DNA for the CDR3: TGCGCCAGCAGCTCGAACCGGGACAGGGTTCTCGGCTACAATGAGCAGTTCTTC.

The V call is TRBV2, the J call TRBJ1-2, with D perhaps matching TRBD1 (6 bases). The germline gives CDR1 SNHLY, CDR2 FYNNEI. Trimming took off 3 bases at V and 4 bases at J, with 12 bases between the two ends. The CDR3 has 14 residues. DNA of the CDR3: TGTGCCAGCAGTGATCGGGGGGCTATCTATGGCTACACCTTC. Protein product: CASSDRGAIYGYTF.

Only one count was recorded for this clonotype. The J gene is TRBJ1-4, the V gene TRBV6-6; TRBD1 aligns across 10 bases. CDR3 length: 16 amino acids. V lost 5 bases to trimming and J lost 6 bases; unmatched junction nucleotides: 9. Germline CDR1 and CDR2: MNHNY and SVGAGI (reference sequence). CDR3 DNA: TGTGCCAGCAGTCATCAGACAGGGGGCGGGTATGAAAAACTGTTTTTT. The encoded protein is CASSHQTGGGYEKLFF.

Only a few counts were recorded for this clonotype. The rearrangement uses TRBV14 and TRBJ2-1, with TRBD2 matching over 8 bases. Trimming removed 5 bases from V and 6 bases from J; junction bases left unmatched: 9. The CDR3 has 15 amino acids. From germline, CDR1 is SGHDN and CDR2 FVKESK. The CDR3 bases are TGTGCCAGCAGCTCACCCGGGACTAGTGGCAATGAGCAGTTCTTC. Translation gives CASSSPGTSGNEQFF.

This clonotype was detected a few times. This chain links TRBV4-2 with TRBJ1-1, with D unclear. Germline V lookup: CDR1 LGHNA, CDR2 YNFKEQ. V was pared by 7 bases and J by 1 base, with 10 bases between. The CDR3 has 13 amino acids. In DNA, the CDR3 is TGTGCCAGCAACATAAGAGAGAACACTGAAGCTTTCTTT. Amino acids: CASNIRENTEAFF.

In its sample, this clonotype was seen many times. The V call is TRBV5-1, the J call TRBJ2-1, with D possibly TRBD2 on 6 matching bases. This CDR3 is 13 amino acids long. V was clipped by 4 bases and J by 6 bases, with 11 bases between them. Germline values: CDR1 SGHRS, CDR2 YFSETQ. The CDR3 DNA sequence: TGCGCCAGCAGCCAGACTAGTCCCAATGAGCAGTTCTTC. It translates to CASSQTSPNEQFF.

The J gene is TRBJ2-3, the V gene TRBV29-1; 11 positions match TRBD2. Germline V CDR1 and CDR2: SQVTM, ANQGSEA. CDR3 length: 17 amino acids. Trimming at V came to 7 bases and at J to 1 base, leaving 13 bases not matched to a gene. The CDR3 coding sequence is TGCAGCGCTGTACTAGCGGGGGAACCCTCTCGCACAGATACGCAGTATTTT. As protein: CSAVLAGEPSRTDTQYF.